Sequencing of this T cell receptor (beta chain) was carried out in a study of cytomegalovirus exposure and HLA in healthy donors. PCR employed 60 Vbeta and 13 Jbeta primers. Profiling relied on immunoSEQ multiplex PCR, and the TCRdb table lists in-frame clones only, not all of them. The data show 200,000 to 250,000 clones, under 90% seen once. Study-wide points: Diagnosis of cytomegalovirus status made by the classifier reportedly showed high specificity and sensitivity. Researchers reported in a later analysis that a missense DCLRE1C variant was tied to TCR beta V- and J-gene trimming.

To note about this clone: Its matching antigen is unknown.

Sequencing was done on a sample of PBMCs. The origin of this receptor is a human donor in good health.

In nucleotides, the CDR3 is TGTGCCTGGAGTGGTGGCGGGACCTACAATGAGCAGTTCTTC. Encoded protein: CAWSGGGTYNEQFF. The chain combines TRBV30 with TRBJ2-1; possible D gene TRBD2, 6 bases. Germline V gives CDR1 GTSNPN, CDR2 SVGIG (reference sequence). The CDR3 is 14 residues long. Trimming cost V 1 base and J 2 bases, with 9 bases left between them.